Listed here are 2 T cell receptor beta chains from one sample, sequenced in a study of T cells expressing NK-cell markers. Following a re-call of the 5' RACE reads, TCRdb has one entry per CDR3 protein and lacks DNA. The table lists about 380,000 distinct CDR3 sequences. The sample consisted of blood T cells: a sorted CD56 or NKG2C T cell subset, CD4+ or CD8+ T cells, or bulk PBMC T cells (not recorded which). The receptors were gathered from a man between 18 and 69 years old in good health.

CDR3 region: CASSSSTRWGNQPQHF. This chain uses TRBV5-6 with TRBJ1-5. CDR1 and CDR2 from the germline V gene are SGHDT and YYEEEE. The CDR3 contains 16 residues.

V gene TRBV6-1 combines with J gene TRBJ2-2. This CDR3 has 14 amino acids. CDR1 and CDR2 from the germline V gene are MNHNS and SASEGT. CDR3 in amino acids: CASLLRVNTGELFF.